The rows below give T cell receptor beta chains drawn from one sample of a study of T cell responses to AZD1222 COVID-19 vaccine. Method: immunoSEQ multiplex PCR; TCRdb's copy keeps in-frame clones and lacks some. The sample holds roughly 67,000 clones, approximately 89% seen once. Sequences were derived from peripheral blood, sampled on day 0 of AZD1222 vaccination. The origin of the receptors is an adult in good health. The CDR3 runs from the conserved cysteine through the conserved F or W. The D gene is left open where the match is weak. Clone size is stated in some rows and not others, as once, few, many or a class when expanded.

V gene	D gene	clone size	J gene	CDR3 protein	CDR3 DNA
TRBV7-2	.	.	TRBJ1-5	CASSLVSSDGEPQHF	TGTGCCAGCAGCTTAGTTTCGTCCGATGGGGAGCCCCAGCATTTT
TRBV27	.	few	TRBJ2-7	CANRDRGCEQYF	TGTGCCAACAGGGACCGGGGCTGCGAGCAGTACTTC
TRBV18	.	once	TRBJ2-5	CASSPGQETQYF	TGTGCCAGCTCACCGGGGCAAGAGACCCAGTACTTC
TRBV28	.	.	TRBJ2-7	CASRLRTALYEQYF	TGTGCCAGCAGACTGCGGACAGCATTATACGAGCAGTACTTC
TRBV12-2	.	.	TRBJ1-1	CASRSSVRNTEAFF	TGTGCAAGTCGCTCAAGCGTTAGGAACACTGAAGCTTTCTTT
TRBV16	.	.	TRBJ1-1	CASSPVTRETNTEAFF	TGTGCCAGCAGCCCCGTGACCCGGGAGACGAACACTGAAGCTTTCTTT
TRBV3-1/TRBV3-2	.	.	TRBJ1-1	CASSQGSNTEAFF	TGTGCCAGCAGCCAAGGTTCTAACACTGAAGCTTTCTTT
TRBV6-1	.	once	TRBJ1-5	CASSEYGVQHQPQHF	TGTGCCAGCAGTGAATACGGGGTACAGCATCAGCCCCAGCATTTT
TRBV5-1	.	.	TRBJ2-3	CASSRTGTTDTQYF	TGCGCCAGCAGCCGGACGGGGACAACAGATACGCAGTATTTT
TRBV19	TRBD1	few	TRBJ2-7	CASSLRQGDEQYF	TGTGCCAGTAGTCTCAGACAGGGGGACGAGCAGTACTTC
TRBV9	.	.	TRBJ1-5	CASSAYSGNNQPQHF	TGTGCCAGCAGCGCTTACTCAGGGAACAATCAGCCCCAGCATTTT
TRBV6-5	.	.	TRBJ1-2	CASSYSAGEDGYTF	TGTGCCAGCAGTTACTCGGCAGGGGAGGATGGCTACACCTTC
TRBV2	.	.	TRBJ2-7	CASSEGSVNEQYF	TGTGCCAGCAGTGAAGGCAGCGTGAACGAGCAGTACTTC
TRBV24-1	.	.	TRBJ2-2	CATSMPWSGELFF	TGTGCCACCAGTATGCCATGGAGTGGGGAGCTGTTTTTT
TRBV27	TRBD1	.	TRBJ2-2	CASSTRGFTGELFF	TGTGCCAGCAGCACCAGGGGGTTCACCGGGGAGCTGTTTTTT
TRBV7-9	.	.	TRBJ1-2	CASSLPRGGYTF	TGTGCCAGCAGCCTCCCCCGAGGAGGCTACACCTTC
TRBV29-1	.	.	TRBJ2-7	CSVGHSYEQYF	TGCAGCGTTGGCCATAGCTACGAGCAGTACTTC
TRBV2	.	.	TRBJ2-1	CAIGTDKNNEQFF	TGTGCCATCGGGACTGATAAGAACAATGAGCAGTTCTTC
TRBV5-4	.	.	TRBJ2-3	CASSLQGGPTDTQYF	TGTGCCAGCAGCTTGCAGGGGGGACCCACAGATACGCAGTATTTT
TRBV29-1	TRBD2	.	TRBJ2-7	CSYGLAGSYEQYF	TGCAGCTACGGACTAGCGGGATCCTACGAGCAGTACTTC
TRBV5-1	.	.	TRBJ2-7	CASSSAGSQGLYEQYF	TGCGCCAGCAGCTCCGCCGGGTCCCAAGGACTCTACGAGCAGTACTTC